Listed here are 26 T cell receptor beta chains from one sample, sequenced in a study of blood T cell repertoires in COVID-19. Using immunoSEQ multiplex PCR, the repertoire was profiled, and TCRdb retains in-frame clones only, with some absent. The sample carries about 200,000 clones, around 83% recorded once. The sample was peripheral blood. These receptors all stem from a woman between 50 and 59 years old with acute or convalescent COVID-19.

This sequence joins TRBV24-1 and TRBJ2-3, with D perhaps TRBD2 (7 bases). The CDR3 contains 12 residues. From germline, CDR1 is KGHDR and CDR2 SFDVKD. The V gene lost 10 bases and the J gene lost 6 bases, with 13 bases spanning the gap. The CDR3 DNA follows: TGTGCCACTGGGGGGGCAAGTGATACGCAGTATTTT. Translating it yields CATGGASDTQYF.

The chain links TRBV3-1 (or the pseudogene TRBV3-2) to TRBJ2-7, with TRBD2 identical over 10 bases. With 0 bases clipped from V and 3 bases from J, the junction kept 5 bases outside the gene matches. This CDR3 has 16 amino acids. CDR1 LGHDT and CDR2 YNNKEL come from the germline V gene (reference sequence). CDR3 sequence reads: CASSQEALAGNYEQYF. CDR3 DNA sequence: TGTGCCAGCAGCCAAGAAGCACTAGCGGGAAACTACGAGCAGTACTTC.

V usage is TRBV28 and J usage is TRBJ2-3; 10 bases are shared with TRBD2. Germline values: CDR1 MDHEN, CDR2 SYDVKM. V shed 0 bases and J 4 bases; nucleotides not matched to a gene: 7. There are 17 residues in the CDR3. CDR3: CASSLWGASGSPDTQYF. In DNA, the CDR3 is TGTGCCAGCAGTTTATGGGGGGCTAGCGGGAGTCCAGATACGCAGTATTTT.

The chain has TRBV4-2 and TRBJ2-1, with D maybe TRBD2 (5 bases). Germline V gene data show CDR1 as LGHNA and CDR2 as YNFKEQ. The CDR3 spans 17 residues. Trimming shortened V by 4 bases and J by 6 bases, and 22 bases separated the two germline ends. In DNA form, the CDR3 reads TGTGCCAGCAGCCGCCCCAAATCGGGCCTAGCCCTCAATGAGCAGTTCTTC. Translated: CASSRPKSGLALNEQFF.

The chain uses TRBV29-1 and TRBJ2-5; 9 nucleotides align to TRBD1. V trimming: 6 bases; J trimming: 5 bases; junction bases outside the gene matches: 7. The CDR3 is made up of 13 amino acids. Germline CDR1 is SQVTM and CDR2 is ANQGSEA. CDR3: CSVPTGGVETQYF. CDR3 coding DNA: TGCAGCGTCCCTACAGGGGGCGTGGAGACCCAGTACTTC.

J is TRBJ1-2 and V is TRBV27; D perhaps matches TRBD1 (5 bases). CDR3 length: 14 amino acids. V lost 0 bases and J 4 bases, leaving 9 bases between the germline ends. The V gene's germline CDR1 is MNHEY and CDR2 SMNVEV (reference sequence). Here the CDR3 reads CASSLSRVAYGYTF. The CDR3 DNA reads as TGTGCCAGCAGTTTATCCAGGGTGGCCTATGGCTACACCTTC.

V usage is TRBV29-1 and J usage is TRBJ2-7; weak D call: TRBD1 (7 bases). This CDR3 has 16 amino acids. With 1 base removed from V and 3 bases from J, the gap between germline ends came to 19 bases. CDR1 SQVTM and CDR2 ANQGSEA come from the germline V gene. CDR3 DNA: TGCAGCGTTGAAGGGGACCCCGACAGGGAGGACTACGAGCAGTACTTC. It codes for CSVEGDPDREDYEQYF.

The chain carries TRBV6-5 and TRBJ2-7; tentatively, D is TRBD1 (6 bases). The CDR3 loop spans 15 amino acids. V was trimmed by 0 bases and J by 2 bases, leaving 11 bases between them. CDR1 and CDR2 (germline): MNHEY, SVGAGI. The CDR3 region has the DNA TGTGCCAGCAGTTACTCGAGTGGGGGCACCTACGAGCAGTACTTC. Its translation is CASSYSSGGTYEQYF.

Written as DNA, the CDR3 is TGTGCCAGCAGCCGGGTCGTTCAAGAGACCCAGTACTTC. Translated: CASSRVVQETQYF. This rearrangement joins TRBV28 to TRBJ2-5; D remains unclear. This CDR3 has 13 amino acids. Trimming stripped 6 bases from V and 2 bases from J, with 10 bases between. Germline V gives CDR1 MDHEN, CDR2 SYDVKM.

This chain's CDR3 is CASSINPASREYF. DNA for the CDR3: TGTGCCAGTAGTATTAACCCTGCCTCGAGGGAGTACTTC. The chain couples TRBV19 to TRBJ2-4; D is possibly TRBD2 (5 bases). The CDR3 loop spans 13 amino acids. CDR1 is LNHDA and CDR2 is SQIVND in the germline V gene (reference sequence). V lost 3 bases and J lost 14, with 17 bases in between.

J is TRBJ2-2 and V is TRBV18; a possible D gene is TRBD1 (6 bases). CDR1 is KGHSH, CDR2 LQKENI, per germline. The length of the CDR3 is 15 residues. V dropped 6 bases and J dropped 5 bases, with 16 bases sitting between them. CDR3 sequence (DNA): TGTGCCAGCTCCCCGCAAGGGGGATGGACCGGGGAGCTGTTTTTT. This sequence encodes CASSPQGGWTGELFF.

This clone was detected only once. The chain has TRBV5-1 and TRBJ1-4, with TRBD1 matching 7 bases. Germline CDR1 SGHRS, CDR2 YFSETQ. V lost 7 bases and J lost 0; bases outside the gene matches: 3. The CDR3 is made up of 14 amino acids. This CDR3 is CASGTGATNEKLFF. CDR3 bases: TGCGCCAGCGGCACAGGGGCAACTAATGAAAAACTGTTTTTT.

The J gene is TRBJ2-3, the V gene TRBV2; 7 bases agree with TRBD2. The CDR3 contains 17 residues. Germline V lookup: CDR1 SNHLY, CDR2 FYNNEI. The trim removed 2 bases at V and 4 bases at J, leaving 12 bases unmatched. The CDR3 region is CASSELGTSRGADTQYF. The CDR3 region has the DNA TGTGCCAGCAGTGAACTAGGAACTAGCCGGGGGGCAGATACGCAGTATTTT.

The rearrangement links TRBV7-2 to TRBJ2-5, with a possible D match to TRBD2 (5 bases). V was shortened by 5 bases and J by 7 bases, with 14 bases between the two germline ends. The CDR3 spans 13 residues. Germline assignment: CDR1 SGHTA and CDR2 FQGNSA. CDR3 DNA sequence: TGTGCCAGCAGCCGGGGTTCCCGGGGGACCCAGTACTTC. This translates into CASSRGSRGTQYF.

The chain combines TRBV18 with TRBJ2-5; D is perhaps TRBD1 (7 bases). The CDR3 contains 15 residues. V lost 3 bases and J lost 5, with 16 bases in between. CDR1 and CDR2 (germline): KGHSH, LQKENI. The CDR3 nucleotides are TGTGCCAGCTCACCCCTGGTGGCAGGGGGGGAGACCCAGTACTTC. It codes for CASSPLVAGGETQYF.

The J gene is TRBJ2-3, the V gene TRBV5-4; 13 bases are shared with TRBD2. The CDR3 has 19 residues. Trimming cost V 4 bases and J 0 bases; bases outside gene matches: 11. Per the germline V gene, CDR1 is SGHNT and CDR2 is YYREEE (reference sequence). CDR3 bases: TGTGCCAGCAGCCGTCCAACTAGCGGGAGGGCCTTAAGCACAGATACGCAGTATTTT. This gives the protein CASSRPTSGRALSTDTQYF.

This chain uses TRBV30 with TRBJ2-4; perhaps TRBD1 as D (5 bases). V was clipped by 0 bases and J by 6 bases, with 9 bases between them. The CDR3 extends over 13 amino acids. CDR1 and CDR2 from the germline V gene are GTSNPN and SVGIG (reference sequence). CDR3 DNA sequence: TGTGCCTGGAGTGTAAGTCAGGGAAACATTCAGTACTTC. This codes for CAWSVSQGNIQYF.

This chain connects TRBV5-3 to TRBJ2-7, with 9 bases fitting TRBD1. TRBV5-3 is reported as an ORF; its role is uncertain. V lost 9 bases to trimming and J lost 1 base; unmatched junction nucleotides: 8. The CDR3 spans 14 residues. CDR3 bases: TGTGCCAAACCCCCCGGGACAGGGTCCTACGAGCAGTACTTC. Translating gives CAKPPGTGSYEQYF.

This clone has at least ten counts. V is TRBV9 and J is TRBJ1-2; 7 bases line up with TRBD1. The CDR3 totals 14 residues. After removal of 6 bases from V and 0 bases from J, the junction contained 5 bases not matched to a gene. Germline CDR1 and CDR2: SGDLS and YYNGEE. For the CDR3, the DNA is TGTGCCAGCACCGGACAGGTTTCTAACTATGGCTACACCTTC. Translation: CASTGQVSNYGYTF.

This clone came up once. This chain connects TRBV19 to TRBJ2-2; TRBD1 is a possible D gene (6 bases). The V gene lost 5 bases and the J gene lost 5 bases, with 12 bases spanning the gap. Germline assignment: CDR1 LNHDA and CDR2 SQIVND (reference sequence). The CDR3 sequence is 14 residues long. The CDR3 loop reads CASSQSQGTGELFF. In nucleotides, the CDR3 is TGTGCCAGTAGTCAATCACAGGGAACCGGGGAGCTGTTTTTT.

V gene TRBV24-1 combines with J gene TRBJ1-4; TRBD1 matches 7 bases. CDR1 is KGHDR, CDR2 SFDVKD, per germline. V gave up 10 bases and J gave up 8 bases; unmatched junction bases: 12. The CDR3 sequence is 14 residues long. The CDR3 region is CATIRQGRDEKLFF. Written as DNA, the CDR3 is TGTGCCACAATAAGACAGGGACGGGACGAAAAACTGTTTTTT.

This clone was found once. This chain links TRBV28 with TRBJ2-1; D unclear. Trimming stripped 8 bases from V and 2 bases from J, with 22 bases between. This CDR3 is 17 amino acids long. Germline V gives CDR1 MDHEN, CDR2 SYDVKM. As DNA, the CDR3 is TGTGCCAGCGGTTCCCCCGGGTCTCCTCGGACCTACAATGAGCAGTTCTTC. Its translation is CASGSPGSPRTYNEQFF.

The chain uses TRBV3-1 (or the pseudogene TRBV3-2) and TRBJ1-4; D unresolved. Trimming pared 0 bases from V and 5 bases from J, leaving 10 bases between. Germline V gene data show CDR1 as LGHDT and CDR2 as YNNKEL (reference sequence). The CDR3 spans 15 residues. CDR3 loop: CASSQDPQPNEKLFF. The CDR3 nucleotides read TGTGCCAGCAGCCAAGACCCACAGCCCAATGAAAAACTGTTTTTT.

In this sample, this clone turned up once. The sample contains more than one DNA sequence encoding this CDR3. J is TRBJ2-5 and V is TRBV12-3 or TRBV12-4; the D gene is possibly TRBD2 (5 bases). The CDR3 is 11 amino acids. V gave up 5 bases and J gave up 5 bases, with 6 bases separating them. CDR3 in amino acids: CASSPGETQYF. The CDR3 region has the DNA TGTGCCAGCAGTCCGGGGGAGACCCAGTACTTC.

V gene TRBV28 combines with J gene TRBJ2-5; 14 bases align to TRBD2. CDR3 length: 16 amino acids. V shed 5 bases, J shed 4 bases, and the junction held 6 bases outside the gene matches. The germline V gene has CDR1 MDHEN and CDR2 SYDVKM. The CDR3 DNA reads TGTGCCAGCAGTCCGGGACTAGCGGGAGTAACAGAGACCCAGTACTTC. Its translation is CASSPGLAGVTETQYF. Drawing the rest from reference TRBV28 and TRBJ2-5, the complete variable domain is DVKVTQSSRYLVKRTGEKVFLECVQDMDHENMFWYRQDPGLGLRLIYFSYDVKMKEKGDIPEGYSVSREKKERFSLILESASTNQTSMYLCASSPGLAGVTETQYFGPGTRLLVL.

The chain recombines TRBV5-1 with TRBJ2-4, with 7 bases identical to TRBD2. This CDR3 has 14 residues. Germline-derived CDR1 and CDR2 are SGHRS and YFSETQ. V lost 0 bases, J lost 9 bases, and 6 bases stayed unmatched. In DNA, the CDR3 is TGCGCCAGCAGCTTGGAAGGACTAGAGGGCATTCAGTACTTC. Amino acid sequence: CASSLEGLEGIQYF.